The present TCR beta chain was sequenced within a study of identical twins. Study-level findings and limits: Those out-of-frame alpha sequences shared by twins showed an excess of low generation probability. Partial confounding of zero-insertion analyses by invariant MAIT and iNKT cells was possible.

From germline, CDR1 is MNHNS and CDR2 SASEGT. The CDR3 is 14 amino acids. V lost 7 bases, J lost 10 bases, and 15 bases stayed unmatched. MiXCR, applied by TCRdb to the 5' RACE reads, yields one record per CDR3 protein. The sample lists 240,000 or so distinct CDR3 sequences; approximately 10% were seen once. On this clonotype itself: As yet, its antigen is unknown.

This clonotype was sampled from a man aged 50-60 years in good health. This sequence joins TRBV6-1 and TRBJ1-1; TRBD1 matches 7 bases. The sequencing sample was made of memory T cells sorted from blood. The CDR3 sequence is CASTKQGFHGGAFF. The CDR3 coding sequence is TGTGCCAGCACCAAACAGGGGTTTCACGGCGGAGCTTTCTTT.